The 29 T cell receptor beta chains below come from one sample, sequenced in a study of cytomegalovirus exposure and HLA in healthy donors. The PCR employed 60 Vbeta primers together with 13 Jbeta primers. Libraries were prepared by immunoSEQ multiplex PCR; TCRdb keeps only in-frame clonotypes and omits some of them. The sample records 50,000 or so clones, 82% being singletons. Material for sequencing was PBMCs. The receptors come from a woman aged 18-29 years in good health and CMV-seronegative.

The genes are TRBV9 and TRBJ2-2, with D perhaps matching TRBD1 (6 bases). The germline gives CDR1 SGDLS, CDR2 YYNGEE. The V gene lost 4 bases and the J gene lost 1 base, with 11 bases spanning the gap. The CDR3 is 15 amino acids. The CDR3: CASSHPGQNTGELFF. The CDR3 nucleotides read TGTGCCAGCAGCCACCCGGGACAGAACACCGGGGAGCTGTTTTTT.

The chain recombines TRBV7-8 with TRBJ1-2, with D maybe TRBD1 (5 bases). Trimming removed 5 bases from V and 2 bases from J, with 15 bases in between. The CDR3 extends over 15 amino acids. Germline loops: CDR1 SGHVS, CDR2 FQNEAQ. Here the CDR3 DNA reads TGTGCCAGCAGCCCCCCGGGGGTAGTCAACTATGGCTACACCTTC. Protein: CASSPPGVVNYGYTF.

V gene TRBV7-3 combines with J gene TRBJ1-1, with unresolved D. The length of the CDR3 is 13 residues. Germline loops: CDR1 SGHTA, CDR2 FQGTGA. V lost 3 bases and J lost 3, with 8 bases in between. The CDR3 DNA follows: TGTGCCAGCAGCTTCACCGGGGACACTGAAGCTTTCTTT. This gives the protein CASSFTGDTEAFF.

The genes are TRBV11-3 and TRBJ1-1; 8 bases are a match to TRBD1. Trimming took 5 bases from V and 3 from J; bases not matched to a gene: 5. Germline loops: CDR1 SGHNT, CDR2 YENEEA. This CDR3 has 14 residues. The CDR3 loop reads CASSVRGPDTEAFF. Written as DNA, the CDR3 is TGTGCCAGCAGCGTCAGGGGGCCTGACACTGAAGCTTTCTTT.

The chain links TRBV29-1 to TRBJ1-1; a weak D match, TRBD1 (5 bases). The V gene's germline CDR1 is SQVTM and CDR2 ANQGSEA. With 0 bases removed from V and 6 bases from J, the gap between germline ends came to 11 bases. The CDR3 length is 13 residues. CDR3 protein: CSVEDWGDAEAFF. The CDR3 DNA reads as TGCAGCGTTGAAGATTGGGGGGACGCTGAAGCTTTCTTT.

This chain joins TRBV7-9 and TRBJ1-5; D may be TRBD1 (6 bases). V was cut by 5 bases and J by 6 bases, with 14 bases left in between. Germline CDR1 and CDR2: SEHNR and FQNEAQ (reference sequence). This CDR3 is built from 14 residues. CDR3 bases: TGTGCCAGCAGCGCTACAGGGACCGGTCAGCCCCAGCATTTT. Translation gives CASSATGTGQPQHF.

This clone was seen just once. This chain uses TRBV5-1 with TRBJ2-1; 8 bases map to TRBD2. The CDR3 loop spans 16 amino acids. V lost 0 bases, J lost 7 bases, and 9 bases stayed unmatched. CDR1 is SGHRS, CDR2 YFSETQ, per germline. Here the CDR3 reads CASSLDNSGTGNEQFF. The DNA of the CDR3 is TGCGCCAGCAGCTTGGATAATAGCGGGACTGGTAATGAGCAGTTCTTC.

The genes are TRBV18 and TRBJ2-7, with TRBD2 identical over 8 bases. The CDR3 runs 17 residues. V was clipped by 5 bases and J by 3 bases; unmatched bases: 15. Germline-derived CDR1 and CDR2 are KGHSH and LQKENI. In nucleotides, the CDR3 is TGTGCCAGCTCATCGGATCAAGGACTAGCCCCCCTCTACGAGCAGTACTTC. As protein: CASSSDQGLAPLYEQYF.

J is TRBJ1-3 and V is TRBV28; D is undetermined. CDR3 length: 14 residues. Between the trimmed V and J ends, which lost 7 bases and 3 bases, there was a span of 13 bases. Germline lookup yields CDR1 MDHEN and CDR2 SYDVKM. CDR3 residues: CASTLNSGGNTIYF. CDR3 DNA sequence: TGTGCCAGCACCCTGAATTCGGGTGGAAACACCATATATTTT. Together with reference TRBV28 and TRBJ1-3, the CDR3 gives the full variable domain: DVKVTQSSRYLVKRTGEKVFLECVQDMDHENMFWYRQDPGLGLRLIYFSYDVKMKEKGDIPEGYSVSREKKERFSLILESASTNQTSMYLCASTLNSGGNTIYFGEGSWLTVV.

On this clone: Compared with germline, one end of the junction differs, possibly owing to a read error. The chain has TRBV7-2 and TRBJ2-1, with TRBD2 identical over 11 bases. The CDR3 spans 14 residues. Per the germline V gene, CDR1 is SGHTA and CDR2 is FQGNSA. The CDR3 DNA is TGTGCTAGCAGCTTAGCGGGAGGGCCGATTGAGCAGTTCTTC. It is translated as CASSLAGGPIEQFF.

V is TRBV6-5 and J is TRBJ2-6, with a tentative D call TRBD1 (6 bases). The ends were cut back, 8 bases at V and 0 bases at J, with 8 bases in the middle. There are 14 residues in the CDR3. Germline-derived CDR1 and CDR2 are MNHEY and SVGAGI. CDR3 nucleotide sequence: TGTGCCAGCGGGGACAACTCTGGGGCCAACGTCCTGACTTTC. It specifies CASGDNSGANVLTF.

The V gene is TRBV5-1, the J gene TRBJ1-5; TRBD1 might be the D (5 bases). Trimming shortened V by 0 bases and J by 3 bases, and 10 bases separated the two germline ends. CDR1 SGHRS and CDR2 YFSETQ come from the germline V gene. The CDR3 extends over 15 amino acids. The CDR3 region has the DNA TGCGCCAGCAGCTTGGCCCCAGGGTCCAATCAGCCCCAGCATTTT. This encodes CASSLAPGSNQPQHF.

This clone was observed a few times. This chain joins TRBV7-9 and TRBJ2-7; TRBD2 might be the D (6 bases). Per germline, CDR1 SEHNR and CDR2 FQNEAQ (reference sequence). The CDR3 loop spans 12 amino acids. The ends were cut back, 7 bases at V and 3 bases at J, with 10 bases in the middle. CDR3 loop: CASTLGGYEQYF. CDR3 nucleotide sequence: TGTGCCAGCACTTTGGGGGGCTACGAGCAGTACTTC.

The chain combines TRBV10-3 with TRBJ2-1; 11 nucleotides agree with TRBD2. Losses at the gene ends were 6 bases for V and 7 bases for J; bases not matched to a gene: 8. The V gene's germline CDR1 is ENHRY and CDR2 SYGVKD. The CDR3 is 15 residues long. CDR3 loop: CAISPLAGGGNEQFF. In DNA, the CDR3 is TGTGCCATCAGCCCCCTAGCGGGAGGTGGGAATGAGCAGTTCTTC.

Only one count was recorded for this clone. This rearrangement joins TRBV29-1 to TRBJ1-2, with no clear D. Deletions cut 3 bases from V and 5 bases from J, with 10 bases between. The CDR3 is 12 residues long. The germline CDR1 and CDR2 sequences are SQVTM and ANQGSEA. In DNA form, the CDR3 reads TGCAGCGTTGAGGTCAGGCCTTATGGCTACACCTTC. Translated, it gives CSVEVRPYGYTF. The whole variable domain, filled in from reference TRBV29-1 and TRBJ1-2, reads SAVISQKPSRDICQRGTSLTIQCQVDSQVTMMFWYRQQPGQSLTLIATANQGSEATYESGFVIDKFPISRPNLTFSTLTVSNMSPEDSSIYLCSVEVRPYGYTFGSGTRLTVV.

The chain joins TRBV5-8 to TRBJ2-1; a weak D match, TRBD2 (5 bases). V shed 0 bases and J shed 4 bases, with 11 bases lying between them. This CDR3 has 15 amino acids. Germline V gives CDR1 SGHTS, CDR2 YDEGEE. CDR3 DNA sequence: TGTGCCAGCAGCTTGGTCCTAGCAGCTTACAATGAGCAGTTCTTC. Protein: CASSLVLAAYNEQFF.

V gene TRBV5-4 combines with J gene TRBJ1-2, with D unresolved. Germline CDR1 SGHNT, CDR2 YYREEE (reference sequence). V was pared by 4 bases and J by 4 bases, with 17 bases between. The CDR3 length is 15 residues. The CDR3 loop reads CASSASGWRSYGYTF. CDR3 nucleotides: TGTGCCAGCAGCGCCAGCGGGTGGAGAAGCTATGGCTACACCTTC.

The V call is TRBV27, the J call TRBJ1-2, with D possibly being TRBD1 (6 bases). Germline lookup yields CDR1 MNHEY and CDR2 SMNVEV (reference sequence). V lost 5 bases and J lost 8, with 18 bases in between. The CDR3 consists of 14 residues. Written as DNA, the CDR3 is TGTGCCAGCAGTCCCCTAGGACAGAGGAAGGGCTACACCTTC. Amino acids: CASSPLGQRKGYTF.

The chain recombines TRBV27 with TRBJ2-7, with 7 bases aligning to TRBD2. V shed 3 bases, J shed 7 bases, and the junction held 9 bases outside the gene matches. Per germline, CDR1 MNHEY and CDR2 SMNVEV (reference sequence). There are 14 residues in the CDR3. CDR3 protein: CASSFQAGVEEQYF. The DNA for the CDR3 is TGTGCCAGCAGTTTCCAGGCGGGAGTTGAGGAGCAGTACTTC.

Worth noting for this clone: A read error may produce the germline difference seen at one junction end. This chain uses TRBV7-8 with TRBJ1-4; TRBD1 agrees at 9 bases. Germline V CDR1 and CDR2: SGHVS, FQNEAQ. The CDR3 loop spans 17 amino acids. The CDR3 is CASSFFLRTGAKEKPFF. In nucleotides, the CDR3 is TGTGCCAGCAGCTTTTTTCTAAGGACAGGGGCTAAGGAAAAACCGTTTTTT.

This rearrangement joins TRBV25-1 to TRBJ2-7; 7 positions agree with TRBD2. V lost 4 bases and J lost 2; bases outside the gene matches: 5. The germline gives CDR1 MGHDK, CDR2 SYGVNS. The CDR3 runs to 14 residues. The CDR3 is CASSVASGPYEQYF. The CDR3 DNA reads as TGTGCCAGCAGTGTAGCTAGCGGCCCCTACGAGCAGTACTTC.

V and J are TRBV6-6 and TRBJ1-1; D unresolved. This CDR3 spans 13 amino acids. Trimming stripped 5 bases from V and 3 bases from J, with 10 bases between. Germline loops: CDR1 MNHNY, CDR2 SVGAGI (reference sequence). CDR3 sequence (DNA): TGTGCCAGCAGTCCACGGACTGACACTGAAGCTTTCTTT. It is translated as CASSPRTDTEAFF.

The gene calls are TRBV15 and TRBJ2-5, with D perhaps TRBD2 (7 bases). Looked up from germline, CDR1 is LNHNV and CDR2 is YYDKDF (reference sequence). The V end lost 11 bases, the J end lost 5 bases, and 18 bases lay between the germline ends. CDR3 length: 13 residues. DNA for the CDR3: TGTGCCGTGGGCCGGGGGGCGACGGAGACCCAGTACTTC. Translation: CAVGRGATETQYF. Full variable domain (remainder filled in from reference TRBV15 and TRBJ2-5): DAMVIQNPRYQVTQFGKPVTLSCSQTLNHNVMYWYQQKSSQAPKLLFHYYDKDFNNEADTPDNFQSRRPNTSFCFLDIRSPGLGDTAMYLCAVGRGATETQYFGPGTRLLVL.

The J gene is TRBJ1-2, the V gene TRBV28, with TRBD1 matching 12 bases. The CDR3 extends over 15 amino acids. Germline values: CDR1 MDHEN, CDR2 SYDVKM. V was clipped by 7 bases and J by 6 bases; unmatched bases: 9. The CDR3 region is CASTVGTGGLDGYTF. The CDR3 region has the DNA TGTGCCAGCACGGTGGGGACAGGGGGCCTCGATGGCTACACCTTC.

The V and J genes are TRBV5-1 and TRBJ1-1; no definite D call. Per the germline V gene, CDR1 is SGHRS and CDR2 is YFSETQ. The CDR3 runs 17 residues. V lost 4 bases to trimming and J lost 5 bases, with 24 bases between them. DNA for the CDR3: TGCGCCAGCAGCCCGCGGGCTAGTTCTCGAATGAGGACTGAAGCTTTCTTT. It yields the protein CASSPRASSRMRTEAFF.

Note on this clone: Additional DNA sequences in this sample encode the identical CDR3. The chain is built from TRBV27 and TRBJ2-4, with 7 nucleotides matching TRBD1. CDR1 and CDR2 (germline): MNHEY, SMNVEV (reference sequence). CDR3 length: 13 residues. J gave up 10 bases and V 3 bases, and 6 bases lay outside the gene matches. Here the CDR3 reads CASSLYRGGIQYF. The CDR3 nucleotides are TGTGCCAGCAGTTTGTACAGGGGTGGGATTCAGTACTTC.

This sequence joins TRBV7-6 and TRBJ2-1, with TRBD2 as a possible D gene (6 bases). The germline CDR1 and CDR2 sequences are SGHVS and FNYEAQ. CDR3 length equals 17 residues. V gave up 5 bases and J gave up 7 bases, with 24 bases separating them. This chain's CDR3 is CASSPGTRRGNANEQFF. CDR3 sequence (DNA): TGTGCCAGCAGCCCTGGGACTCGCCGGGGCAATGCGAATGAGCAGTTCTTC.

The rearrangement links TRBV5-1 to TRBJ2-1, with 10 bases matching TRBD2. Trimming at V came to 1 base and at J to 5 bases, leaving 12 bases not matched to a gene. Germline CDR1 and CDR2: SGHRS and YFSETQ. This CDR3 contains 18 residues. The CDR3 protein is CASSLRLAGPPGNNEQFF. In DNA form, the CDR3 reads TGCGCCAGCAGCTTGAGACTAGCGGGTCCCCCCGGGAACAATGAGCAGTTCTTC.

V is TRBV6-6 and J is TRBJ2-7; 7 bases agree with TRBD2. J lost 5 bases, V lost 2 bases, and 6 bases had no gene match. This CDR3 spans 14 amino acids. Germline V lookup: CDR1 MNHNY, CDR2 SVGAGI (reference sequence). The CDR3 reads CASSYERGVHEQYF. For the CDR3, the DNA is TGTGCCAGCAGTTACGAACGGGGGGTTCACGAGCAGTACTTC.